Below, 6 T cell receptor beta chains from the same sample are listed, as sequenced in a study of blood T cell repertoires in COVID-19. Sequencing used immunoSEQ multiplex PCR; TCRdb keeps in-frame clones, though not all of them. The top ten hold roughly 2% of the sample, which has some 460,000 clones, 70% to 90% seen once. Material for sequencing was PBMCs or T cells enriched from blood (not recorded which). All receptors come from a woman aged 18-35 years with acute COVID-19.

The V and J genes are TRBV5-1 and TRBJ2-5; the D gene is possibly TRBD1 (5 bases). V gave up 4 bases and J gave up 3 bases, with 10 bases separating them. This CDR3 has 13 residues. Germline V gene sequence: CDR1 SGHRS, CDR2 YFSETQ. CDR3 region: CASSPDRKETQYF. In nucleotides, the CDR3 is TGCGCCAGCAGCCCCGACAGAAAAGAGACCCAGTACTTC.

This rearrangement joins TRBV3-1 (or the pseudogene TRBV3-2) to TRBJ2-5; 14 bases are a match to TRBD2. Germline assignment: CDR1 LGHDT and CDR2 YNNKEL (reference sequence). This CDR3 spans 16 amino acids. The junction had 1 base not matched to a gene; V was cut back by 0 bases and J by 4 bases. The CDR3 here is CASSQETSGGAETQYF. Here the CDR3 DNA reads TGTGCCAGCAGCCAAGAGACTAGCGGGGGGGCAGAGACCCAGTACTTC.

In this sample, this clone turned up a few times. The CDR3 loop is CASSSLTVEEKLFF. The CDR3 nucleotides read TGTGCCAGCAGCTCCCTGACAGTCGAGGAAAAACTGTTTTTT. The chain couples TRBV5-5 to TRBJ1-4; D might be TRBD1 (5 bases). The germline V and J ends were trimmed by 3 bases and 8 bases, with 14 bases remaining between them. Germline assignment: CDR1 SGHKS and CDR2 YYEKEE (reference sequence). The CDR3 spans 14 residues.

For the CDR3, the DNA is TGTGCCAGCAGTAGGGGACAGGGGTACGAGCAGTACTTC. This sequence encodes CASSRGQGYEQYF. The chain is built from TRBV12-3 or TRBV12-4 and TRBJ2-7; 10 nucleotides agree with TRBD1. CDR3 length: 13 residues. V gave up 5 bases and J gave up 4 bases; unmatched junction bases: 2.

The chain uses TRBV7-9 and TRBJ2-3; no definite D call. With 1 base removed from V and 6 bases from J, the gap between germline ends came to 11 bases. The germline gives CDR1 SEHNR, CDR2 FQNEAQ (reference sequence). The CDR3 consists of 14 residues. This CDR3 reads CASSLGRSRDTQYF. The CDR3 DNA is TGTGCCAGCAGCTTAGGCAGGTCTCGGGATACGCAGTATTTT.

J is TRBJ2-3 and V is TRBV27, with TRBD2 identical over 9 bases. The V and J ends lost 3 bases and 4 bases, in that order; junction bases with no gene match: 8. Germline assignment: CDR1 MNHEY and CDR2 SMNVEV (reference sequence). The CDR3 is made up of 16 amino acids. CDR3 nucleotides: TGTGCCAGCAGTTTGTTCGTAGCGGGAGTGGCAGATACGCAGTATTTT. The encoded protein is CASSLFVAGVADTQYF.